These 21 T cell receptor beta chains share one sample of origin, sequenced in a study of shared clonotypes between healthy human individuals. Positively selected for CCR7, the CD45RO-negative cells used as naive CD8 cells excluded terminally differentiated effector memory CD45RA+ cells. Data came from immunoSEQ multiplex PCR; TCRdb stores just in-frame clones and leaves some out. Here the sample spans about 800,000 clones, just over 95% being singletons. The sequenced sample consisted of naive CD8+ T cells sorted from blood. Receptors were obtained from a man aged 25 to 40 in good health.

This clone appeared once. The DNA for the CDR3 is TGTGCCAGCAGCCCCGGACAGGGCGCCTACGAGCAGTACTTC. This encodes CASSPGQGAYEQYF. The chain carries TRBV14 and TRBJ2-7; 8 positions agree with TRBD1. Germline V CDR1 and CDR2: SGHDN, FVKESK. The CDR3 has 14 residues. Trimming removed 4 bases from V and 2 bases from J; junction bases left unmatched: 4.

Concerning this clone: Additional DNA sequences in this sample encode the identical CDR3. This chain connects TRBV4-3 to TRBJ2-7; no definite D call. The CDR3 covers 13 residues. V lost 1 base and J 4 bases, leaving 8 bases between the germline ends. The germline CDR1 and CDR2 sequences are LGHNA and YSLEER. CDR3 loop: CASSQVVGYEQYF. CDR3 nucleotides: TGCGCCAGCAGCCAAGTCGTAGGGTACGAGCAGTACTTC.

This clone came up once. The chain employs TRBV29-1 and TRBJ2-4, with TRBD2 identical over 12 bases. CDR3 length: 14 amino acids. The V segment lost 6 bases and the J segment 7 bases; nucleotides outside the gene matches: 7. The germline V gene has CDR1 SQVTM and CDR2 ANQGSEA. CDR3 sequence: CSVPLAGGPNIQYF. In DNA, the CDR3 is TGCAGCGTACCTCTAGCGGGAGGGCCCAACATTCAGTACTTC.

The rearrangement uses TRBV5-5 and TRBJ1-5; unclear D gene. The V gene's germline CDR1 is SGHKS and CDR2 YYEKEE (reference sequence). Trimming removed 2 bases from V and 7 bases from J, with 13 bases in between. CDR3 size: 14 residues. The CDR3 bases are TGTGCCAGCAGCTTTGACGGCCTTGGGCAGCCCCAGCATTTT. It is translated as CASSFDGLGQPQHF.

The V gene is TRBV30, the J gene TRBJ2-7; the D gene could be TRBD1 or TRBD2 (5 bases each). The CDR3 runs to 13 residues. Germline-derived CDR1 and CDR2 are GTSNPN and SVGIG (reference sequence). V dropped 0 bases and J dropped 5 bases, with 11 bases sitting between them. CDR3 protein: CAWSVPGPDEQYF. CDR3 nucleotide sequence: TGTGCCTGGAGTGTTCCGGGACCCGACGAGCAGTACTTC.

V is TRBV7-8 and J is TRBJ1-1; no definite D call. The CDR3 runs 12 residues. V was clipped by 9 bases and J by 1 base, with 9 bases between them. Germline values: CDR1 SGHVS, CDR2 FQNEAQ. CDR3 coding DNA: TGTGCCAGTCTCCATTGGAACACTGAAGCTTTCTTT. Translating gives CASLHWNTEAFF.

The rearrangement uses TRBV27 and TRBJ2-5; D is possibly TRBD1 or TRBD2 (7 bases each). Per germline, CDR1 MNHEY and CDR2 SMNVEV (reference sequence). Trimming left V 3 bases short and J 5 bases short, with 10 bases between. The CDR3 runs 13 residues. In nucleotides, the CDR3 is TGTGCCAGCAGTTTCAGGGGGGGGGAGACCCAGTACTTC. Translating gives CASSFRGGETQYF.

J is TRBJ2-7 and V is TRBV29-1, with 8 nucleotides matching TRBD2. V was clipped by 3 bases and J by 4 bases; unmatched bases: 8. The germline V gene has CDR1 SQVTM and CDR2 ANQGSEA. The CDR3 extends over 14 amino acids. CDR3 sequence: CSVDGSGSRYEQYF. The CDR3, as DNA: TGCAGCGTTGACGGAAGCGGGAGTAGGTACGAGCAGTACTTC.

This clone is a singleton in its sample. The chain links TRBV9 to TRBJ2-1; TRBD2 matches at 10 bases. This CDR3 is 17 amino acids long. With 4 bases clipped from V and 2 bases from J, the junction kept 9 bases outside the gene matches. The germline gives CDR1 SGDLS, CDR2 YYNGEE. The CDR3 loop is CASSLGDGLAAYNEQFF. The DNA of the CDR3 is TGTGCCAGCAGCCTAGGAGACGGACTAGCGGCCTACAATGAGCAGTTCTTC.

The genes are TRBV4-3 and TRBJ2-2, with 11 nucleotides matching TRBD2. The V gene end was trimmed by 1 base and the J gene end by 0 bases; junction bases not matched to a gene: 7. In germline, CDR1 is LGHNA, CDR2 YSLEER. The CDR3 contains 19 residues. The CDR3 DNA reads TGCGCCAGCAGCCAAGTTCTTCTAGCGGGAGGACCGAACACCGGGGAGCTGTTTTTT. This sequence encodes CASSQVLLAGGPNTGELFF.

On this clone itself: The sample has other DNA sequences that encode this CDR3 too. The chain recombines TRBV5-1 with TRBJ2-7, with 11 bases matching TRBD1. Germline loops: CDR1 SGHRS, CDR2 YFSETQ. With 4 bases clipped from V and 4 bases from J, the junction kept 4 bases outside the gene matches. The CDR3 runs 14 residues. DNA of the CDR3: TGCGCCAGCAGCACCGGACAGGGGGCGTACGAGCAGTACTTC. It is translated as CASSTGQGAYEQYF.

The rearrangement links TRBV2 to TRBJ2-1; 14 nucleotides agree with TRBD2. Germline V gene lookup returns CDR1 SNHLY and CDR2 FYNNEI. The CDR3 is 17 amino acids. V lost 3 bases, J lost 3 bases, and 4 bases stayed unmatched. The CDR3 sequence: CASSDGGLAGVYNEQFF. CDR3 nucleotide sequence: TGTGCCAGCAGTGACGGGGGACTAGCGGGAGTCTACAATGAGCAGTTCTTC.

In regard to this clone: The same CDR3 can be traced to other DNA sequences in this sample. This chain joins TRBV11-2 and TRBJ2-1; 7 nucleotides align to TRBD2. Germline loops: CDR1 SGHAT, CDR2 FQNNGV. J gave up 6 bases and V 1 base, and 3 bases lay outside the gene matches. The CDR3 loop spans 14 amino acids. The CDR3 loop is CASSLAPGGNEQFF. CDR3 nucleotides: TGTGCCAGCAGCTTAGCGCCGGGAGGCAATGAGCAGTTCTTC.

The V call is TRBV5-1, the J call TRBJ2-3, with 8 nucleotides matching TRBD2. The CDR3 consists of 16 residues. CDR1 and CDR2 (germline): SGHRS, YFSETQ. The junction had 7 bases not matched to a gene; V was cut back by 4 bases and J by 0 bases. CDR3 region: CASSAWTSTSTDTQYF. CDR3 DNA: TGCGCCAGCAGCGCATGGACTAGCACTAGCACAGATACGCAGTATTTT.

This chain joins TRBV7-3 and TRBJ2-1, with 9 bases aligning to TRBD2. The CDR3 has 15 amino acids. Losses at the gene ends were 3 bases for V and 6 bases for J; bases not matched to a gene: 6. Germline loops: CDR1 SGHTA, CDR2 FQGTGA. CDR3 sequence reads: CASSFSGSVLNEQFF. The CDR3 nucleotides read TGTGCCAGCAGCTTTAGCGGGAGTGTCCTCAATGAGCAGTTCTTC.

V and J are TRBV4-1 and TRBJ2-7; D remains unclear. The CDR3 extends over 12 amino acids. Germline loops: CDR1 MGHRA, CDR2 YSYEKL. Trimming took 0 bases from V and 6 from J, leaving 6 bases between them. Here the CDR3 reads CASSQDGAEQYF. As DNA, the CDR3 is TGCGCCAGCAGCCAAGATGGAGCCGAGCAGTACTTC.

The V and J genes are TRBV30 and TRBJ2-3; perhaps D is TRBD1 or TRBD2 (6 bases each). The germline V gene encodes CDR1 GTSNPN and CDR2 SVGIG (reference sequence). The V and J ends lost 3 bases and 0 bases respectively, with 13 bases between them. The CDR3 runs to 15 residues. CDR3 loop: CAWSLGGSSTDTQYF. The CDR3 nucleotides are TGTGCCTGGAGCCTGGGGGGCTCTAGCACAGATACGCAGTATTTT.

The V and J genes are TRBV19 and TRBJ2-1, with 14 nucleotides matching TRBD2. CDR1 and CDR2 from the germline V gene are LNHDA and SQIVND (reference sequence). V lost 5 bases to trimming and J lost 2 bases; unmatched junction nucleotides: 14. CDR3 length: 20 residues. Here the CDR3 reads CASSFPGLAGAFTAYNEQFF. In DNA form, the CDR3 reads TGTGCCAGTAGTTTTCCGGGACTAGCGGGAGCCTTTACCGCCTACAATGAGCAGTTCTTC.

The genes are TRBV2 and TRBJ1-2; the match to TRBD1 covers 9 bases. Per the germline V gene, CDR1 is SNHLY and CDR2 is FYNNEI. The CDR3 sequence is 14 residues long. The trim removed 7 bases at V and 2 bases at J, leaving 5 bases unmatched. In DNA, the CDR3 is TGTGCCAGCACCCCGGGACAGGGAAACTATGGCTACACCTTC. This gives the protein CASTPGQGNYGYTF.

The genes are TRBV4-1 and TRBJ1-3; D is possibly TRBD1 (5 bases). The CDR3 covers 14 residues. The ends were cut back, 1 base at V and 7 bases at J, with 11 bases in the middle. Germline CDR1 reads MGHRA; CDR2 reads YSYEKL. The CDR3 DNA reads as TGCGCCAGCAGCCAAGTGGAAGGGACGAACACCATATATTTT. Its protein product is CASSQVEGTNTIYF.

The CDR3 bases are TGTGCCAGCAGCAGGGGATATAGCAATCAGCCCCAGCATTTT. It is translated as CASSRGYSNQPQHF. The chain combines TRBV27 with TRBJ1-5; a weak D match, TRBD1 (6 bases). CDR1 and CDR2 (germline): MNHEY, SMNVEV (reference sequence). CDR3 length: 14 residues. Between the trimmed V and J ends, which lost 6 bases and 0 bases, there was a span of 9 bases.